What follows are 28 T cell receptor beta chains derived from one specimen sequenced in a study of blood T cell repertoires in COVID-19. Some clones are missing from TCRdb's copy, which holds only in-frame ones; the method was immunoSEQ multiplex PCR. The sample records nearly 350,000 clones, more than 75% being singletons. The sample was peripheral blood. These receptors all come from a woman aged 50 to 60 with COVID-19, enrolled during active disease.

V gene TRBV18 combines with J gene TRBJ2-3; D gene unclear. CDR1 and CDR2 from the germline V gene are KGHSH and LQKENI. This CDR3 has 14 residues. The germline V and J ends were trimmed by 4 bases and 0 bases, with 8 bases remaining between them. The chain's CDR3 is CASSQTTSTDTQYF. CDR3 DNA sequence: TGTGCCAGCTCACAGACAACGAGCACAGATACGCAGTATTTT.

The V and J genes are TRBV7-3 and TRBJ2-2, with a tentative D call TRBD1 (6 bases). The CDR3 runs to 15 residues. The V gene lost 3 bases and the J gene lost 5 bases, with 13 bases spanning the gap. Germline CDR1 reads SGHTA; CDR2 reads FQGTGA. The DNA of the CDR3 is TGTGCCAGCAGCTTTGGCCAGGGACATACCGGGGAGCTGTTTTTT. Its translation is CASSFGQGHTGELFF. The complete variable domain, with remaining parts taken from reference TRBV7-3 and TRBJ2-2, reads GAGVSQTPSNKVTEKGKYVELRCDPISGHTALYWYRQSLGQGPEFLIYFQGTGAADDSGLPNDRFFAVRPEGSVSTLKIQRTERGDSAVYLCASSFGQGHTGELFFGEGSRLTVL.

The chain is built from TRBV6-5 and TRBJ2-7, with 8 bases aligning to TRBD1. The length of the CDR3 is 14 residues. Trimming took 8 bases from V and 2 from J; bases not matched to a gene: 8. Germline assignment: CDR1 MNHEY and CDR2 SVGAGI. CDR3 bases: TGTGCCAGCGCTCGACCGACAGGGGCCTACGAGCAGTACTTC. Its translation is CASARPTGAYEQYF.

This clone showed up just once. The gene calls are TRBV28 and TRBJ2-7; TRBD2 matches at 7 bases. The CDR3 loop spans 13 amino acids. Germline V gene sequence: CDR1 MDHEN, CDR2 SYDVKM. V was clipped by 10 bases and J by 0 bases; unmatched bases: 6. CDR3: CATRTRASYEQYF. The CDR3 DNA follows: TGTGCCACCAGGACTAGGGCCTCCTACGAGCAGTACTTC.

The chain is built from TRBV7-2 and TRBJ1-1, with TRBD1 matching 7 bases. The germline V gene has CDR1 SGHTA and CDR2 FQGNSA. There are 13 residues in the CDR3. J was trimmed by 3 bases and V by 5 bases; bases with no gene match: 3. The CDR3 sequence: CASSTDRDTEAFF. DNA of the CDR3: TGTGCCAGCAGCACAGACAGGGACACTGAAGCTTTCTTT. The full variable domain, completed using reference TRBV7-2 and TRBJ1-1, is GAGVSQSPSNKVTEKGKDVELRCDPISGHTALYWYRQSLGQGLEFLIYFQGNSAPDKSGLPSDRFSAERTGGSVSTLTIQRTQQEDSAVYLCASSTDRDTEAFFGQGTRLTVV.

V is TRBV7-2 and J is TRBJ2-1; no reliable D call. Germline CDR1 reads SGHTA; CDR2 reads FQGNSA. There are 17 residues in the CDR3. V gave up 0 bases and J gave up 2 bases, with 14 bases separating them. The CDR3 DNA reads as TGTGCCAGCAGCTTAGCGTTCCAGGCCAGTACCTACAATGAGCAGTTCTTC. This translates into CASSLAFQASTYNEQFF.

This chain links TRBV27 with TRBJ2-7, with 8 positions matching TRBD1. The V segment lost 6 bases and the J segment 3 bases; nucleotides outside the gene matches: 10. The germline gives CDR1 MNHEY, CDR2 SMNVEV (reference sequence). The CDR3 has 15 residues. The CDR3 nucleotides are TGTGCCAGCAGCTCACCCGGGACAGGAATCTACGAGCAGTACTTC. Translation: CASSSPGTGIYEQYF.

J is TRBJ2-2 and V is TRBV6-1, with D uncertain. CDR1 is MNHNS and CDR2 is SASEGT in the germline V gene. Trimming pared 8 bases from V and 2 bases from J, leaving 9 bases between. This CDR3 is built from 13 residues. The chain's CDR3 is CASQAENTGELFF. CDR3 coding DNA: TGTGCCAGCCAGGCAGAAAACACCGGGGAGCTGTTTTTT.

The chain joins TRBV5-1 to TRBJ2-3; TRBD1 might be the D (5 bases). V shed 2 bases and J shed 3 bases, with 13 bases lying between them. CDR3 length: 15 residues. CDR1 SGHRS and CDR2 YFSETQ come from the germline V gene. The CDR3 coding sequence is TGCGCCAGCAGCTTCGCAGGGCGGAAGACAGATACGCAGTATTTT. Translation: CASSFAGRKTDTQYF.

The rearrangement links TRBV19 to TRBJ1-2, with 8 bases lining up with TRBD1. Germline CDR1 and CDR2: LNHDA and SQIVND (reference sequence). This CDR3 is 13 amino acids long. Trimming removed 4 bases from V and 3 bases from J; junction bases left unmatched: 1. The CDR3 sequence is CASSTTGDYGYTF. The CDR3 bases are TGTGCCAGTAGTACGACAGGGGACTATGGCTACACCTTC.

This rearrangement joins TRBV9 to TRBJ1-1; TRBD1 matches 9 bases. V was pared by 3 bases and J by 4 bases, with 7 bases of the junction left unmatched. The CDR3 spans 15 residues. Germline V gene sequence: CDR1 SGDLS, CDR2 YYNGEE. The CDR3 region has the DNA TGTGCCAGCAGCGCCCAAACAGGGGGCCTCACTGAAGCTTTCTTT. As protein: CASSAQTGGLTEAFF.

This clone came up a few times. This chain connects TRBV7-2 to TRBJ2-7, with TRBD1 identical over 9 bases. Germline values: CDR1 SGHTA, CDR2 FQGNSA. The CDR3 consists of 13 residues. V lost 5 bases and J lost 7; bases outside the gene matches: 6. In nucleotides, the CDR3 is TGTGCCAGCAGCCGTCGGACAGGGGTTGAGCAGTACTTC. It codes for CASSRRTGVEQYF.

The rearrangement uses TRBV9 and TRBJ2-1; 11 bases are shared with TRBD2. V gave up 3 bases and J gave up 4 bases; unmatched junction bases: 3. The CDR3 has 15 amino acids. Germline CDR1 and CDR2: SGDLS and YYNGEE. CDR3: CASSGGLADYNEQFF. The DNA for the CDR3 is TGTGCCAGCAGCGGGGGACTAGCGGATTACAATGAGCAGTTCTTC.

This rearrangement joins TRBV9 to TRBJ2-1; 11 bases match TRBD2. V lost 0 bases to trimming and J lost 9 bases; unmatched junction nucleotides: 11. From germline, CDR1 is SGDLS and CDR2 YYNGEE. There are 17 residues in the CDR3. The CDR3 protein is CASSVDLAGGPRSEQFF. For the CDR3, the DNA is TGTGCCAGCAGCGTAGATCTAGCGGGAGGCCCTAGGAGTGAGCAGTTCTTC. Drawing the rest from reference TRBV9 and TRBJ2-1, the complete variable domain is DSGVTQTPKHLITATGQRVTLRCSPRSGDLSVYWYQQSLDQGLQFLIQYYNGEERAKGNILERFSAQQFPDLHSELNLSSLELGDSALYFCASSVDLAGGPRSEQFFGPGTRLTVL.

This chain links TRBV18 with TRBJ2-1; 8 bases line up with TRBD1. The CDR3 contains 16 residues. V was clipped by 2 bases and J by 2 bases; unmatched bases: 5. Germline V gene sequence: CDR1 KGHSH, CDR2 LQKENI. This chain's CDR3 is CASSPGRTGPYNEQFF. Here the CDR3 DNA reads TGTGCCAGCTCACCAGGCAGGACAGGGCCCTACAATGAGCAGTTCTTC. The full variable domain, its missing parts supplied by reference TRBV18 and TRBJ2-1, is NAGVMQNPRHLVRRRGQEARLRCSPMKGHSHVYWYRQLPEEGLKFMVYLQKENIIDESGMPKERFSAEFPKEGPSILRIQQVVRGDSAAYFCASSPGRTGPYNEQFFGPGTRLTVL.

This clone appeared a few times. CDR3: CASSQGPGLAGNEQFF. The CDR3 bases are TGCGCCAGCAGCCAAGGTCCGGGACTAGCGGGTAATGAGCAGTTCTTC. V gene TRBV4-3 combines with J gene TRBJ2-1; 12 bases are a match to TRBD2. The CDR3 has 16 residues. Germline CDR1 and CDR2: LGHNA and YSLEER. J gave up 7 bases and V 1 base, and 5 bases lay outside the gene matches.

The chain has TRBV10-3 and TRBJ2-7; D is perhaps TRBD1 (6 bases). Germline V lookup: CDR1 ENHRY, CDR2 SYGVKD. V gave up 6 bases and J gave up 12 bases, with 15 bases separating them. CDR3 length: 11 residues. The CDR3 DNA reads as TGTGCCATCAGCCAGACAGGCATCTCGTACTTC. Translated, it gives CAISQTGISYF.

The chain joins TRBV9 to TRBJ2-1, with a possible D match to TRBD1 (5 bases). This CDR3 is built from 16 residues. In germline, CDR1 is SGDLS, CDR2 YYNGEE. The V gene lost 3 bases and the J gene lost 4 bases, with 17 bases spanning the gap. The CDR3 protein is CASSGPGPQGYNEQFF. The CDR3 DNA reads TGTGCCAGCAGCGGACCGGGCCCCCAGGGATACAATGAGCAGTTCTTC.

The chain carries TRBV24-1 and TRBJ2-1; 14 bases are shared with TRBD2. V gave up 3 bases and J gave up 3 bases; unmatched junction bases: 21. The CDR3 has 23 amino acids. Germline CDR1 is KGHDR and CDR2 is SFDVKD. The DNA of the CDR3 is TGTGCCACCAGTGATGGGACTAGCGGGGGACCCGCCGTCCATAATTTTTACTACAATGAGCAGTTCTTC. It codes for CATSDGTSGGPAVHNFYYNEQFF.

V usage is TRBV7-9 and J usage is TRBJ2-7; weak D call: TRBD2 (7 bases). CDR3 length equals 14 residues. V was clipped by 7 bases and J by 5 bases, with 18 bases between them. Per the germline V gene, CDR1 is SEHNR and CDR2 is FQNEAQ (reference sequence). CDR3 loop: CASNSPRGGHEQYF. In DNA, the CDR3 is TGTGCCAGCAACTCTCCGAGGGGGGGGCACGAGCAGTACTTC.

V gene TRBV20-1 combines with J gene TRBJ2-3, with 8 bases that match TRBD1. The CDR3 length is 10 residues. The V gene's germline CDR1 is DFQATT and CDR2 SNEGSKA (reference sequence). V shed 1 base and J 13 bases; nucleotides not matched to a gene: 1. CDR3 DNA: TGCAGTGCTAGAGCGACAGGGGAGTATTTT. Its protein is CSARATGEYF.

The chain couples TRBV28 to TRBJ2-1; TRBD2 matches at 7 bases. Germline trimming cut 3 bases from V and 3 bases from J; bases unmatched to any gene: 8. The CDR3 is 16 residues long. The germline V gene has CDR1 MDHEN and CDR2 SYDVKM. CDR3 sequence: CASSLAAAGLYNEQFF. The CDR3 DNA follows: TGTGCCAGCAGTTTGGCCGCAGCGGGACTCTACAATGAGCAGTTCTTC.

This clone has just one count. V usage is TRBV20-1 and J usage is TRBJ2-7; TRBD2 agrees at 10 bases. The CDR3 loop spans 16 amino acids. Germline loops: CDR1 DFQATT, CDR2 SNEGSKA (reference sequence). V shed 3 bases and J 6 bases; nucleotides not matched to a gene: 14. CDR3 sequence reads: CSASNPRQSGRGEQYF. The CDR3 region has the DNA TGCAGTGCTAGTAACCCTCGACAGAGCGGGAGGGGCGAGCAGTACTTC.

The rearrangement joins TRBV5-8 to TRBJ1-5; D possibly corresponds to TRBD1 (6 bases). V was pared by 0 bases and J by 3 bases, with 10 bases between. CDR3 length: 15 amino acids. In germline, CDR1 is SGHTS, CDR2 YDEGEE. CDR3 nucleotides: TGTGCCAGCAGCTTGGGGCAGGGGATCAATCAGCCCCAGCATTTT. Protein product: CASSLGQGINQPQHF. The full variable domain, its missing parts supplied by reference TRBV5-8 and TRBJ1-5, is EAGVTQSPTHLIKTRGQQATLRCSPISGHTSVYWYQQALGLGLQFLLWYDEGEERNRGNFPPRFSGRQFPNYSSELNVNALELEDSALYLCASSLGQGINQPQHFGDGTRLSIL.

This clone has ten or more counts. J is TRBJ2-4 and V is TRBV7-9, with 11 bases identical to TRBD2. The CDR3 has 16 residues. Germline V gives CDR1 SEHNR, CDR2 FQNEAQ (reference sequence). Trimming at V came to 5 bases and at J to 1 base, leaving 4 bases not matched to a gene. The CDR3 is CASSPTSGMAKNIQYF. The CDR3, as DNA: TGTGCCAGCAGCCCGACTAGCGGGATGGCCAAAAACATTCAGTACTTC.

The rearrangement joins TRBV19 to TRBJ2-5; 7 bases are shared with TRBD1. After removal of 1 base from V and 2 bases from J, the junction contained 10 bases not matched to a gene. The CDR3 is made up of 17 amino acids. Per the germline V gene, CDR1 is LNHDA and CDR2 is SQIVND (reference sequence). The CDR3 sequence: CASSIGLIRGQQETQYF. The CDR3 nucleotides read TGTGCCAGTAGTATAGGTCTCATCAGGGGACAGCAAGAGACCCAGTACTTC. Full variable domain (rest looked up from reference TRBV19 and TRBJ2-5): DGGITQSPKYLFRKEGQNVTLSCEQNLNHDAMYWYRQDPGQGLRLIYYSQIVNDFQKGDIAEGYSVSREKKESFPLTVTSAQKNPTAFYLCASSIGLIRGQQETQYFGPGTRLLVL.

In this sample, this clone turned up a few times. The chain is built from TRBV5-1 and TRBJ2-1; the match to TRBD1 covers 8 bases. The CDR3 covers 14 residues. V shed 7 bases, J shed 2 bases, and the junction held 5 bases outside the gene matches. Germline CDR1 and CDR2: SGHRS and YFSETQ. CDR3 sequence reads: CASAGTGPYNEQFF. DNA for the CDR3: TGCGCCAGCGCGGGGACAGGCCCCTACAATGAGCAGTTCTTC.

V usage is TRBV15 and J usage is TRBJ1-2, with TRBD1 identical over 9 bases. Germline CDR1 reads LNHNV; CDR2 reads YYDKDF (reference sequence). The CDR3 runs to 17 residues. Trimming at V came to 3 bases and at J to 0 bases, leaving 8 bases not matched to a gene. CDR3 sequence: CATSSRRQGGTNYGYTF. CDR3 bases: TGTGCCACCAGCAGCCGTCGACAGGGGGGAACTAACTATGGCTACACCTTC.